This T cell receptor beta chain was recorded in a study of T-cell memory formation after mild COVID-19. This clonotype was found a few times. CDR3 size: 16 residues. Deletions cut 4 bases from V and 1 base from J, with 18 bases between. The germline V gene has CDR1 SGHRS and CDR2 YFSETQ. Via MiXCR, TCRdb re-called the 5' RACE reads, giving one row per CDR3 protein. The sample has almost 250,000 distinct CDR3 sequences, approximately 15% seen once; the top ten hold approximately 2.1%. The chain joins TRBV5-1 to TRBJ2-7, with D hard to call. The sample consisted of PBMCs or a T cell subset sorted from them (not recorded which). This receptor was obtained from an adult woman who had mild COVID-19 (a few samples of this study predate the infection). Cell type and time point are not known. CDR3 sequence: CASSPLPVGSSYEQYF. CDR3 coding DNA: TGCGCCAGCAGCCCCCTCCCAGTCGGTTCGTCCTACGAGCAGTACTTC.